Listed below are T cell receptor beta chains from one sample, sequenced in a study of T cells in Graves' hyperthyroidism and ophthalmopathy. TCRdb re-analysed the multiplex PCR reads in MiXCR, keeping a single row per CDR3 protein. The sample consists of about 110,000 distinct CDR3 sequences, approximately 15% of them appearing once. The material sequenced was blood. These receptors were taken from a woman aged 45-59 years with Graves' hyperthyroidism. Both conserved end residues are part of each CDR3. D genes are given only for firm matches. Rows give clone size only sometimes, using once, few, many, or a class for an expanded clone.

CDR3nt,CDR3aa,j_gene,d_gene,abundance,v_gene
TGTGCCAGCAGGGAAACAACCGGGCGGCCTGAAGCTTTCTTT,CASRETTGRPEAFF,TRBJ1-1,.,many,TRBV28
TGTGCCAGCAGTTTAACTTTGACCGGGGAGCTGTTTTTT,CASSLTLTGELFF,TRBJ2-2,.,many,TRBV12-3/TRBV12-4
TGTGCCAGCAGCTGGAAGGGAACAGATACGCAGTATTTT,CASSWKGTDTQYF,TRBJ2-3,.,.,TRBV5-6
TGTGCCAGCAGTTTGACTCGAGGGAACACTGAAGCTTTCTTT,CASSLTRGNTEAFF,TRBJ1-1,.,.,TRBV27
TGTGCCAGCAGCTTAGCGCTGGTGTGGGGAGCGGGAGAGACCCAGTACTTC,CASSLALVWGAGETQYF,TRBJ2-5,.,many,TRBV7-9
TGTGCCAGCAGCCCACCTAGCCGGGATACGCAGTATTTT,CASSPPSRDTQYF,TRBJ2-3,.,many,TRBV18
TGTGCCAGCTCACCCGGGACAGGGAGCTCTGGAAACACCATATATTTT,CASSPGTGSSGNTIYF,TRBJ1-3,TRBD1,.,TRBV18
TGTGCCAGCAGCGATAGGGACCTCGGGTGGAACACTGAAGCTTTCTTT,CASSDRDLGWNTEAFF,TRBJ1-1,.,once,TRBV3-1
TGCAGTGCCGGGGTCGGGGGCACTGAAGCTTTCTTT,CSAGVGGTEAFF,TRBJ1-1,.,many,TRBV20-1
TGTGCCAGCAGGACGACCACCGGGGAGCTGTTTTTT,CASRTTTGELFF,TRBJ2-2,.,many,TRBV12-3/TRBV12-4
TGTGCCAGCAGTCGGGGACAGGGGTTTTACAATGAGCAGTTCTTC,CASSRGQGFYNEQFF,TRBJ2-1,TRBD1,many,TRBV6-1
TGCGCCAGCAGCTTGCAGGCCTCCTTCCTGGACCCGTACAATGAGCAGTTCTTC,CASSLQASFLDPYNEQFF,TRBJ2-1,.,many,TRBV5-1
TGTGCCAGCAGGGGCGAGACAGGTTACACAGATACGCAGTATTTT,CASRGETGYTDTQYF,TRBJ2-3,.,many,TRBV28
TGTGCCAGTAATGAAGGACTAGCGGGAGGCGGGTCCGCCGGGGAGCTGTTTTTT,CASNEGLAGGGSAGELFF,TRBJ2-2,TRBD2,.,TRBV19
TGTGCCAGCAGAGGACAGAGGTTCTATAATTCACCCCTCCACTTT,CASRGQRFYNSPLHF,TRBJ1-6,.,many,TRBV2
TGTGCCAGCAGTTCGGGTGTCAGGACCCTCGGCGAGCAGTACTTC,CASSSGVRTLGEQYF,TRBJ2-7,.,many,TRBV28
TGTGCCAGTAGTATCTCGGGGACCGTCGACGCTTTCTTT,CASSISGTVDAFF,TRBJ1-1,.,many,TRBV19
TGTGCTAGTGGTTCGGACACTGAAGCTTTCTTT,CASGSDTEAFF,TRBJ1-1,.,.,TRBV12-5
TGTGCCAGCAGTACCCCGGGACTAGTTTACGAGCAGTACTTC,CASSTPGLVYEQYF,TRBJ2-7,TRBD2,.,TRBV2
TGTGCCAGCAGGACCCAGGGGGCAACTGGAAACACCATATATTTT,CASRTQGATGNTIYF,TRBJ1-3,TRBD1,many,TRBV28
TGTGCCATCAGTGGGGACAGGATCAAAGAGACCCAGTACTTC,CAISGDRIKETQYF,TRBJ2-5,TRBD1,many,TRBV10-3
TGTGCCAGCACGGCTAGCGGTTTACACAATGAGCAGTTCTTC,CASTASGLHNEQFF,TRBJ2-1,TRBD2,.,TRBV3-1
TGTGCCAGCAGACCTACAGGGGGTTGGGGCTACGAGCAGTACTTC,CASRPTGGWGYEQYF,TRBJ2-7,TRBD1,.,TRBV28
TGTGCCAGCAGCTATGGGACCGTCGAGCAGTACTTC,CASSYGTVEQYF,TRBJ2-7,.,few,TRBV7-2
TGTGCCAGCACTCTAGGGCGGGGAGGAAAGGGGCAGTTCTTC,CASTLGRGGKGQFF,TRBJ2-1,.,many,TRBV7-2
TGTGCCAGCAGCCTAGGGACAGGGGTCACTGAAGCTTTCTTT,CASSLGTGVTEAFF,TRBJ1-1,TRBD1,many,TRBV3-1
TGTGCCAGCAGCGTAGCGTTGGGACAGCCCCAGCATTTT,CASSVALGQPQHF,TRBJ1-5,.,many,TRBV9
TGCAGTGCCAAACACGAGGGACAGGGCGGTTGGGGCTACACCTTC,CSAKHEGQGGWGYTF,TRBJ1-2,TRBD1,many,TRBV20-1
TGTGCCAGCAGCACCAGGGGAAGAACTAACTATGGCTACACCTTC,CASSTRGRTNYGYTF,TRBJ1-2,.,many,TRBV12-3/TRBV12-4
TGCGCCAGCAGCCCAAGGGTCTTAAGGGGCAAAGAGACCCAGTACTTC,CASSPRVLRGKETQYF,TRBJ2-5,.,few,TRBV5-1
TGTGCCAGCAGCCAATTGGCGGGGTCCAATGAGCAGTTCTTC,CASSQLAGSNEQFF,TRBJ2-1,.,many,TRBV3-1
TGTGCCTGGAGCAGGGGTTTAGGAGACAATGAGCAGTTCTTC,CAWSRGLGDNEQFF,TRBJ2-1,.,medium-sized,TRBV30
TGTGCCAGCAGTGGATTGCTGGGAATGGGGGGAAACACCATATATTTT,CASSGLLGMGGNTIYF,TRBJ1-3,.,many,TRBV6-1